The rows below give T cell receptor beta chains drawn from one sample of a study of blood T cell repertoires in COVID-19. Data came from immunoSEQ multiplex PCR; TCRdb stores just in-frame clones and leaves some out. Among more than 15,000 clones, approximately 93% were seen once, and the ten largest hold about 6%. The specimen sequenced was peripheral blood. The receptors shown here come from a human donor in a cohort sampled during active COVID-19. Both conserved end residues are part of each CDR3. The D gene is left open where the match is weak. Not every row has a clone size; where given, it reads once, few, many or a size class.

V gene,J gene,D gene,clone size,CDR3 protein,CDR3 DNA
TRBV5-6,TRBJ1-2,.,.,CASSYSVYGYTF,TGTGCCAGCAGTTATTCGGTTTATGGCTACACCTTC
TRBV19,TRBJ1-5,TRBD1,.,CASQGQDRAINQPQHF,TGTGCCAGTCAGGGGCAGGACAGGGCTATTAATCAGCCCCAGCATTTT
TRBV3-1/TRBV3-2,TRBJ1-2,.,once,CASSQGQGIYGYTF,TGTGCCAGCAGCCAAGGGCAGGGGATCTATGGCTACACCTTC
TRBV27,TRBJ1-6,.,.,CASSFGSTGANSPLHF,TGTGCCAGCAGTTTTGGTTCGACAGGCGCTAATTCACCCCTCCACTTT
TRBV11-2,TRBJ2-2,TRBD2,.,CASSSQRGRHTGELFF,TGTGCCAGCAGCTCCCAGCGGGGGCGACACACCGGGGAGCTGTTTTTT
TRBV28,TRBJ2-7,.,.,CASSPWTASYEQYF,TGTGCCAGCAGTCCTTGGACAGCGTCCTACGAGCAGTACTTC
TRBV2,TRBJ2-3,TRBD2,.,CASSEPTSGETDTQYF,TGTGCCAGCAGTGAGCCAACTAGCGGGGAGACAGATACGCAGTATTTT
TRBV15,TRBJ1-1,TRBD1,.,CATSRMRDRATEAFF,TGTGCCACCAGCAGAATGCGCGACAGGGCCACTGAAGCTTTCTTT
TRBV7-2,TRBJ1-2,.,.,CASSLGGGYGYTF,TGTGCCAGCAGCTTAGGAGGGGGCTATGGCTACACCTTC
TRBV6-5,TRBJ1-1,TRBD1,once,CASRGTGGYTEAFF,TGTGCCAGCAGAGGGACAGGGGGGTACACTGAAGCTTTCTTT
TRBV27,TRBJ1-2,.,.,CASSLYGNYGYTF,TGTGCCAGCAGTTTATACGGGAACTATGGCTACACCTTC
TRBV7-8,TRBJ2-1,TRBD2,.,CASSLDFRGLAGGSSYNEQFF,TGTGCCAGCAGCTTAGATTTCAGAGGACTAGCGGGAGGGAGCTCCTACAATGAGCAGTTCTTC
TRBV29-1,TRBJ2-3,TRBD2,once,CSVATSGSPTDTQYF,TGCAGCGTGGCCACTAGCGGGAGTCCCACAGATACGCAGTATTTT
TRBV3-1/TRBV3-2,TRBJ2-2,.,.,CASSQDQGWANTGELFF,TGTGCCAGCAGCCAAGATCAGGGTTGGGCGAACACCGGGGAGCTGTTTTTT
TRBV7-8,TRBJ1-1,.,.,CASSFPASPEAFF,TGTGCCAGCAGTTTTCCAGCGAGTCCTGAAGCTTTCTTT
TRBV27,TRBJ1-5,TRBD1,.,CASSQRAGGQPQHF,TGTGCCAGCAGTCAACGGGCAGGGGGCCAGCCCCAGCATTTT
TRBV2,TRBJ2-1,TRBD2,once,CASSETSGGVEQFF,TGTGCCAGCAGTGAAACTAGCGGGGGGGTCGAGCAGTTCTTC
TRBV6-5,TRBJ2-7,TRBD2,.,CASTASGNYEQYF,TGTGCCAGCACTGCTAGCGGGAATTACGAGCAGTACTTC
TRBV10-3,TRBJ1-6,TRBD1,once,CAISEGGGKNSPLHF,TGTGCCATCAGTGAGGGAGGGGGCAAGAATTCACCCCTCCACTTT
TRBV7-3,TRBJ2-3,.,.,CASSSLGTDTQYF,TGTGCCAGCAGCTCTCTTGGCACAGATACGCAGTATTTT
TRBV19,TRBJ2-4,.,.,CASSTGVAKNIQYF,TGTGCCAGTAGTACAGGGGTAGCCAAAAACATTCAGTACTTC
TRBV30,TRBJ2-4,.,.,CAWNIGDIQYF,TGTGCCTGGAATATCGGGGACATTCAGTACTTC
TRBV4-1,TRBJ2-7,TRBD1,.,CASSRVWTGEDEQYF,TGCGCCAGCAGCCGAGTTTGGACAGGGGAGGACGAGCAGTACTTC
TRBV28,TRBJ1-5,.,.,CAYGPGTANQPQHF,TGTGCCTACGGACCCGGGACTGCTAATCAGCCCCAGCATTTT
TRBV19,TRBJ2-1,TRBD2,.,CASGRTSAPDDEQFF,TGTGCCAGCGGCAGGACTAGCGCCCCCGACGACGAGCAGTTCTTC
TRBV24-1,TRBJ2-2,.,.,CANGPLTGELFF,TGTGCCAACGGTCCGCTGACCGGGGAGCTGTTTTTT
TRBV7-9,TRBJ2-1,.,.,CASSRSLLGDNEQFF,TGTGCCAGCAGCCGAAGCCTTTTAGGAGACAATGAGCAGTTCTTC
TRBV7-2,TRBJ2-3,TRBD2,.,CASSLGGIDTQYF,TGTGCCAGCAGCCTGGGGGGGATAGATACGCAGTATTTT
TRBV19,TRBJ1-1,TRBD1,once,CASNRDSLMNTEAFF,TGTGCCAGCAACCGGGACAGCCTTATGAACACTGAAGCTTTCTTT
TRBV12-3/TRBV12-4,TRBJ1-2,.,.,CASSILSDYGYTF,TGTGCCAGCAGTATTTTGTCCGACTATGGCTACACCTTC
TRBV29-1,TRBJ1-2,.,.,CSVEEGREGYGYTF,TGCAGCGTTGAAGAGGGCAGGGAAGGCTATGGCTACACCTTC
TRBV19,TRBJ1-1,TRBD1,once,CASSVGTGMTEAFF,TGTGCCAGTAGTGTGGGGACAGGGATGACTGAAGCTTTCTTT
TRBV6-2/TRBV6-3,TRBJ2-1,.,once,CASSPLVGSPLAPSYNEQFF,TGTGCCAGCAGTCCGCTTGTCGGGTCCCCTTTGGCCCCTTCCTACAATGAGCAGTTCTTC
TRBV19,TRBJ2-7,TRBD2,few,CASSPLAGSYEQYF,TGTGCCAGTAGCCCACTAGCGGGCTCCTACGAGCAGTACTTC
TRBV2,TRBJ1-2,.,.,CASSPAQEANYGYTF,TGTGCCAGCAGTCCCGCCCAGGAAGCTAACTATGGCTACACCTTC
TRBV6-1,TRBJ1-5,.,once,CASSELREGSNQPQHF,TGTGCCAGCAGTGAGTTGAGGGAGGGGAGCAATCAGCCCCAGCATTTT
TRBV4-3,TRBJ1-5,.,once,CASSQDRFSNQPQHF,TGCGCCAGCAGCCAAGACAGGTTTAGCAATCAGCCCCAGCATTTT
TRBV7-2,TRBJ1-1,.,once,CASRISRRGEAFF,TGTGCCAGCCGAATTTCCCGACGAGGAGAAGCTTTCTTT
TRBV6-2/TRBV6-3,TRBJ2-7,TRBD1,.,CASSFYRDRTYEQYF,TGTGCCAGCAGCTTTTACCGGGACAGGACCTACGAGCAGTACTTC
TRBV12-3/TRBV12-4,TRBJ2-2,.,.,CASSGLNTGELFF,TGTGCCAGCAGTGGACTTAACACCGGGGAGCTGTTTTTT
TRBV15,TRBJ1-4,.,.,CATSRLDEKLFF,TGTGCCACCAGCAGACTAGATGAAAAACTGTTTTTT
TRBV2,TRBJ1-5,TRBD1,.,CASSTDRDGRDQPQHF,TGTGCCAGCAGTACAGACAGGGACGGCAGGGACCAGCCCCAGCATTTT